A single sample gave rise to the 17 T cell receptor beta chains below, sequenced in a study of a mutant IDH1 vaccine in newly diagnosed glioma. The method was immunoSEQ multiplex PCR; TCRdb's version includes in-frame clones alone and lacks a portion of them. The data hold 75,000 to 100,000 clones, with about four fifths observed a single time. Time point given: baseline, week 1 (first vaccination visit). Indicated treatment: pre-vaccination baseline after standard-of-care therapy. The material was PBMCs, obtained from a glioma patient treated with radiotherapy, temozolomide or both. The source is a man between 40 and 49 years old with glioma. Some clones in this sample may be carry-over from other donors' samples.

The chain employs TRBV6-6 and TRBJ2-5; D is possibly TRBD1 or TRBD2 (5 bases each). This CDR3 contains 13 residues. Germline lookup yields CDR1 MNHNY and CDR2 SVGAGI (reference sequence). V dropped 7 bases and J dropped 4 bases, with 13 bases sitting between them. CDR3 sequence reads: CASKTGTRETQYF. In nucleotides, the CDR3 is TGTGCCAGCAAAACCGGGACCCGAGAGACCCAGTACTTC.

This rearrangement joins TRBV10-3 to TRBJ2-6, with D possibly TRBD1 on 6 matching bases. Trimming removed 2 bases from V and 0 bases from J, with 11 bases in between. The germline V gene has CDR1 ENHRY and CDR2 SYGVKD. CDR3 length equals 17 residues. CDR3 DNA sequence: TGTGCCATCAGTGAGGACAGGAAGGCCTCTGGGGCCAACGTCCTGACTTTC. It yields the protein CAISEDRKASGANVLTF.

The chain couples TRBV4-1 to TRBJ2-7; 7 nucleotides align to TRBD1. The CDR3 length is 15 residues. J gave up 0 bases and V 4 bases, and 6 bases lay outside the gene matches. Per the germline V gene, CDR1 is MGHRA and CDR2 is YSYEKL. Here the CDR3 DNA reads TGCGCCAGCAGCCGAGAGAGACAGGGCTCCTACGAGCAGTACTTC. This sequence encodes CASSRERQGSYEQYF.

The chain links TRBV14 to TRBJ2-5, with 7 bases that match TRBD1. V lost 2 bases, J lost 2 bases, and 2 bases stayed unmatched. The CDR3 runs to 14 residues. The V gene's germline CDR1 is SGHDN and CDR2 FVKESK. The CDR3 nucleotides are TGTGCCAGCAGCCAAAACAGGGGTCAAGAGACCCAGTACTTC. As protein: CASSQNRGQETQYF. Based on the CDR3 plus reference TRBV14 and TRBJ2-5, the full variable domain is EAGVTQFPSHSVIEKGQTVTLRCDPISGHDNLYWYRRVMGKEIKFLLHFVKESKQDESGMPNNRFLAERTGGTYSTLKVQPAELEDSGVYFCASSQNRGQETQYFGPGTRLLVL.

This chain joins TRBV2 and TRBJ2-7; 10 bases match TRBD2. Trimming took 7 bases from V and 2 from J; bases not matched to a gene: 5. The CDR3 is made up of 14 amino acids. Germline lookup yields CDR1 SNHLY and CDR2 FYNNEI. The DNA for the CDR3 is TGTGCCAGCATCAGGAGCGGGGGGGCCTACGAGCAGTACTTC. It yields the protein CASIRSGGAYEQYF.

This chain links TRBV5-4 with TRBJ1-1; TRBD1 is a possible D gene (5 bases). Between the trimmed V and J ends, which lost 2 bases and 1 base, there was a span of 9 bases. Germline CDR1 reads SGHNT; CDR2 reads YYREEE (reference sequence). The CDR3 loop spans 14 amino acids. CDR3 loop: CASSFWGGNTEAFF. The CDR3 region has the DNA TGTGCCAGCAGCTTCTGGGGGGGGAACACTGAAGCTTTCTTT.

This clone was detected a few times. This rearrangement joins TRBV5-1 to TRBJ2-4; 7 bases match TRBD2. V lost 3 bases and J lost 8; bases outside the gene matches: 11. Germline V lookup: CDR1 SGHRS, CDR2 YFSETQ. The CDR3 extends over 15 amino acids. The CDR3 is CASSSATSGGDIQYF. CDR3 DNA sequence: TGCGCCAGCAGCTCGGCAACAAGTGGGGGGGACATTCAGTACTTC.

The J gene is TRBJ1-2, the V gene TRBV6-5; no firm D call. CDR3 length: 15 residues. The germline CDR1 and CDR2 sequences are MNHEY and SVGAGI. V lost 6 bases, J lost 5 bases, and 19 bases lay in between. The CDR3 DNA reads TGTGCCAGCAGCCACGACGGGGAAGTCTGGTATGGCTACACCTTC. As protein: CASSHDGEVWYGYTF.

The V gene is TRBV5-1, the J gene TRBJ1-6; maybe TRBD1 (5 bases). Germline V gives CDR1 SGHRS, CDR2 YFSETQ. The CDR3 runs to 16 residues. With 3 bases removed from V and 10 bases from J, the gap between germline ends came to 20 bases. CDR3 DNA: TGCGCCAGCAGCTCCAACGGGGCCCCCGAGGGCTCACCCCTCCACTTT. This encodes CASSSNGAPEGSPLHF.

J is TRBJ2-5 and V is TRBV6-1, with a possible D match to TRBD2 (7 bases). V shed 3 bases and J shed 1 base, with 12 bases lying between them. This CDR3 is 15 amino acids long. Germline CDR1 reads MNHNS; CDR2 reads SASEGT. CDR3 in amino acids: CASSEWGGLQETQYF. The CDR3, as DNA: TGTGCCAGCAGTGAGTGGGGGGGCCTCCAAGAGACCCAGTACTTC.

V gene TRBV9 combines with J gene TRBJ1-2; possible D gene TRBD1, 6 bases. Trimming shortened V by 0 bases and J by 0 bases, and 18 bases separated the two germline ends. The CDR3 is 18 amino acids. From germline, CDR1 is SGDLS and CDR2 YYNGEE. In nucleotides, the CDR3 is TGTGCCAGCAGCGTAGCTACATGGGGGCTTGGGGCTAACTATGGCTACACCTTC. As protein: CASSVATWGLGANYGYTF.

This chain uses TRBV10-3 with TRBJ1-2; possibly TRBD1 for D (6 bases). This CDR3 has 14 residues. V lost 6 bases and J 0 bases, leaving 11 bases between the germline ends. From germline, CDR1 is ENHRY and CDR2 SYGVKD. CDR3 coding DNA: TGTGCCATCAGGGACGAGGGGGCTAACTATGGCTACACCTTC. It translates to CAIRDEGANYGYTF.

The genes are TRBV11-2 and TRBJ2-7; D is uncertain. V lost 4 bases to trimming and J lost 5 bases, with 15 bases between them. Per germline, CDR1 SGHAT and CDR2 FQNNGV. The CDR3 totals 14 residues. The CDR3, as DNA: TGTGCCAGCAGCTCCCCTTCCCGCGGAGACGAGCAGTACTTC. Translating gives CASSSPSRGDEQYF.

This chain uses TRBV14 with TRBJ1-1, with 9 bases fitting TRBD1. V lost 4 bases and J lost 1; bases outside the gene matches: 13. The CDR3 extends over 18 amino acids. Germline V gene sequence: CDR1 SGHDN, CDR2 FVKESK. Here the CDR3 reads CASSPGLQGAKGNTEAFF. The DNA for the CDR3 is TGTGCCAGCAGCCCCGGCTTACAGGGGGCTAAGGGGAACACTGAAGCTTTCTTT. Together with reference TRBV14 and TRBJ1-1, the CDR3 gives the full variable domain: EAGVTQFPSHSVIEKGQTVTLRCDPISGHDNLYWYRRVMGKEIKFLLHFVKESKQDESGMPNNRFLAERTGGTYSTLKVQPAELEDSGVYFCASSPGLQGAKGNTEAFFGQGTRLTVV.

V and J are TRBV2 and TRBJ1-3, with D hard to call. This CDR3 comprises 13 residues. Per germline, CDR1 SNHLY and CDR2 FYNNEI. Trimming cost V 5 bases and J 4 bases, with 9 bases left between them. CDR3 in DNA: TGTGCCAGCAGTCGGGAGCTAGGAAACACCATATATTTT. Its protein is CASSRELGNTIYF.

The CDR3 DNA follows: TGTGCCAGTAGTCAGACCCGGACCAGTTGGGAAAAACTGTTTTTT. Its protein product is CASSQTRTSWEKLFF. The chain has TRBV19 and TRBJ1-4, with D hard to call. From germline, CDR1 is LNHDA and CDR2 SQIVND (reference sequence). The CDR3 extends over 15 amino acids. V shed 5 bases and J shed 8 bases, with 18 bases lying between them.

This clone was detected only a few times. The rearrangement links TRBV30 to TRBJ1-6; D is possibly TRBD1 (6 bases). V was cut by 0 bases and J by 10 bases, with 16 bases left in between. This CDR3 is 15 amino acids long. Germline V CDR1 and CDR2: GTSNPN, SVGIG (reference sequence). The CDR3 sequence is CAWSVLVQGRSPLHF. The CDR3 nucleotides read TGTGCCTGGAGTGTACTAGTACAGGGTCGCTCACCCCTCCACTTT.